This TCR beta chain was sequenced in a study of control samples from healthy donors and cancer patients. The V and J ends lost 8 bases and 5 bases respectively, with 16 bases between them. Germline V gene sequence: CDR1 MGHRA, CDR2 YSYEKL. The length of the CDR3 is 14 residues. Clones were sequenced by immunoSEQ multiplex PCR, and TCRdb holds only the in-frame ones, with some missing. Among around 70,000 clones listed, around 87% were seen once. This clone has more than one count but fewer than ten. The chain combines TRBV4-1 with TRBJ1-5; possibly TRBD1 for D (5 bases). Sequencing was done on a sample of PBMCs. This clonotype was obtained from a woman in her forties or fifties with head and neck cancer. The DNA of the CDR3 is TGCGCCAGCGGTGAAAGGGGTAACGATCAGCCCCAGCATTTT. Amino acids: CASGERGNDQPQHF.